This is a list of T cell receptor beta chains from one sample in a study of early T cells in non-severe SARS-CoV-2 infection. From the 5' RACE reads, TCRdb called clonotypes with MiXCR, one entry per CDR3 protein. The sample includes tens of thousands of distinct CDR3 sequences, roughly an eighth seen only once; the top ten take approximately 5%. Sequencing was performed on whole blood, taken at baseline. The receptors come from an adult who was a healthcare worker with PCR-confirmed SARS-CoV-2 infection or an uninfected control (not recorded which). CDR3s include the opening cysteine and the closing phenylalanine or tryptophan. The D gene is left open where the match is weak. Some rows have no size entry. The others give once, few or many, or a class for an expanded clone.

V,size,J,length,D,DNA,CDR3
TRBV20-1,few,TRBJ1-1,13,.,TGCAGTGCTACGAAGAGGAGAGGGACTGAAGCTTTCTTT,CSATKRRGTEAFF
TRBV3-1,.,TRBJ2-5,13,TRBD2,TGTGCCAGCAGCCAACGGACTAGCGAGACCCAGTACTTC,CASSQRTSETQYF
TRBV5-1,.,TRBJ2-6,15,TRBD1,TGCGCCAGCAGCTCGGACAGGGATGGGGCCAACGTCCTGACTTTC,CASSSDRDGANVLTF
TRBV7-8,.,TRBJ2-5,13,TRBD1,TGTGCCAGCAATTCAGGGGGCAAAGAGACCCAGTACTTC,CASNSGGKETQYF
TRBV2,many,TRBJ2-2,13,TRBD1,TGTGCCAGCAGCCCGACAGGGTCCGGGGAGCTGTTTTTT,CASSPTGSGELFF
TRBV20-1,.,TRBJ2-3,14,TRBD2,TGCAGTGTAGTCCACGGGGGGTACACAGATACGCAGTATTTT,CSVVHGGYTDTQYF
TRBV5-8,few,TRBJ1-3,13,.,TGTGCCAGCAGCTTGGAGAATAGAAACACCATATATTTT,CASSLENRNTIYF
TRBV25-1,few,TRBJ2-1,13,.,TGTGCCAGCAGTACCCCGGGACGCAATGAGCAGTTCTTC,CASSTPGRNEQFF
TRBV20-1,few,TRBJ2-7,14,TRBD2,TGCAGTGCTCCTAGCGGGACGAGCTCCTACGAGCAGTACTTC,CSAPSGTSSYEQYF
TRBV25-1,.,TRBJ1-5,16,TRBD1,TGTGCCAGCAGCCCCCTCGGACAGGGCGTAGATCAGCCCCAGCATTTT,CASSPLGQGVDQPQHF
TRBV29-1,few,TRBJ2-5,13,TRBD2,TGCAGCGTTAGCGGGGGGGGAGAAGAGACCCAGTACTTC,CSVSGGGEETQYF
TRBV3-1,many,TRBJ2-2,12,.,TGTGCCAGCAGCCTTCATGGGGGGGAGCTGTTTTTT,CASSLHGGELFF
TRBV30,.,TRBJ2-7,13,TRBD2,TGTGCCTGGAGTGCTAGCGGGAACTACGAGCAGTACTTC,CAWSASGNYEQYF
TRBV11-2,.,TRBJ1-2,12,.,TGTGCCAGCAGCTTAGTAGGGGTTGGCTACACCTTC,CASSLVGVGYTF
TRBV6-6,many,TRBJ2-2,16,TRBD1,TGTGCCAGCAGTTCGGGCAGGGGGATCTCGGCCGGGGAGCTGTTTTTT,CASSSGRGISAGELFF
TRBV24-1,few,TRBJ2-5,15,.,TGTGCCACCAGTGATCCCCAGGGCAAGGGGGAGACCCAGTACTTC,CATSDPQGKGETQYF
TRBV30,many,TRBJ2-3,16,.,TGTGCCTGGGACGGGTCTCTCAGTGCTTTCACAGATACGCAGTATTTT,CAWDGSLSAFTDTQYF
TRBV11-2,few,TRBJ2-7,14,.,TGTGCCAGCAGCCCACCGGGGGAATCCTACGAGCAGTACTTC,CASSPPGESYEQYF
TRBV7-2,few,TRBJ1-2,14,.,TGTGCCAGCAGCACCGGACGGGCTAACTATGGCTACACCTTC,CASSTGRANYGYTF
TRBV7-3,.,TRBJ1-1,13,.,TGTGCCAGCAGCTTAAACAGAAACACTGAAGCTTTCTTT,CASSLNRNTEAFF
TRBV9,.,TRBJ1-1,15,.,TGTGCCAGCAGCGTGGGGGCGATCCTGAACACTGAAGCTTTCTTT,CASSVGAILNTEAFF
TRBV3-1,.,TRBJ1-1,13,.,TGTGCCAGCAGCCAAGGCGTAAAGGTTGGAGCTTTCTTT,CASSQGVKVGAFF
TRBV4-2,.,TRBJ1-2,14,.,TGTGCCAGCAGCCAAGTAGGGGCAGACTATGGCTACACCTTC,CASSQVGADYGYTF
TRBV5-4,.,TRBJ2-5,14,.,TGTGCCAGCAGCTTGGCTACTTCCGAGGATACCCAGTACTTC,CASSLATSEDTQYF
TRBV20-1,.,TRBJ2-3,13,.,TGCAGTGCGACTCCAGAAAACACAGATACGCAGTATTTT,CSATPENTDTQYF
TRBV5-5,few,TRBJ2-4,16,TRBD2,TGTGCCAGCAGCCCTCTCCTAGCGGGAGGGGGAAACATTCAGTACTTC,CASSPLLAGGGNIQYF
TRBV20-1,many,TRBJ2-7,9,.,TGCAGTGCTAGCTACGAGCAGTACTTC,CSASYEQYF
TRBV21-1,.,TRBJ2-4,14,.,TGTGCCAGCAGGAACGGGAAAGCCAAAAACATTCAGTACTTC,CASRNGKAKNIQYF
TRBV7-6,many,TRBJ2-2,14,.,TGTGCCAGCAGCTCCATTACTGGCACCGGGGAGCTGTTTTTT,CASSSITGTGELFF
TRBV20-1,.,TRBJ2-3,14,.,TGCAGTGCTAGAGCTCCTTCGGGCTCCGATACGCAGTATTTT,CSARAPSGSDTQYF
TRBV7-9,few,TRBJ1-2,15,TRBD1,TGTGCCAGCAGCAAACCGACAGGGTTGGTCTATGGCTACACCTTC,CASSKPTGLVYGYTF
TRBV5-4,.,TRBJ2-4,14,TRBD1,TGTGCCAGCAGCCAGGGACAGGGGAGAAACATTCAGTACTTC,CASSQGQGRNIQYF
TRBV6-2/TRBV6-3,.,TRBJ2-4,16,TRBD1,TGTGCCAGCAGGGTTCAGGGGGTCTTGACCAAAAACATTCAGTACTTC,CASRVQGVLTKNIQYF
TRBV30,.,TRBJ1-2,18,.,TGTGCCTGGAGTCCAGGGATAATAGGGGTCCGAACTAACTATGGCTACACCTTC,CAWSPGIIGVRTNYGYTF
TRBV4-2,many,TRBJ2-1,14,.,TGTGCCAGCAGAACCTGGATTAGCCAGGATGAGCAGTTCTTC,CASRTWISQDEQFF
TRBV5-6,few,TRBJ1-5,14,TRBD1,TGTGCCAGCAGCTTGGGGACAGGCGGTGTGCCCCAGCATTTT,CASSLGTGGVPQHF